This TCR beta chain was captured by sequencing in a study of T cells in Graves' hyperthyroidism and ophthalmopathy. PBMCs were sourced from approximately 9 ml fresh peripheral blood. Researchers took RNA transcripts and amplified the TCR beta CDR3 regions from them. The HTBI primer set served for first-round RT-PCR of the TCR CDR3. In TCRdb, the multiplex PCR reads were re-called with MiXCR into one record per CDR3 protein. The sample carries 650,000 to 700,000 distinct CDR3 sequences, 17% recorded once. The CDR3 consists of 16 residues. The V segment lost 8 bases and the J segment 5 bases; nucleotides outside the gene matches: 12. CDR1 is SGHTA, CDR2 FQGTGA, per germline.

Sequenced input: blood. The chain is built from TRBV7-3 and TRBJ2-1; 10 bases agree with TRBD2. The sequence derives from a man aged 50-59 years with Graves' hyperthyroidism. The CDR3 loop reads CASAHEGTSVNNEQFF. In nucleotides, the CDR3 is TGTGCCAGCGCTCATGAGGGGACTAGCGTGAACAATGAGCAGTTCTTC.